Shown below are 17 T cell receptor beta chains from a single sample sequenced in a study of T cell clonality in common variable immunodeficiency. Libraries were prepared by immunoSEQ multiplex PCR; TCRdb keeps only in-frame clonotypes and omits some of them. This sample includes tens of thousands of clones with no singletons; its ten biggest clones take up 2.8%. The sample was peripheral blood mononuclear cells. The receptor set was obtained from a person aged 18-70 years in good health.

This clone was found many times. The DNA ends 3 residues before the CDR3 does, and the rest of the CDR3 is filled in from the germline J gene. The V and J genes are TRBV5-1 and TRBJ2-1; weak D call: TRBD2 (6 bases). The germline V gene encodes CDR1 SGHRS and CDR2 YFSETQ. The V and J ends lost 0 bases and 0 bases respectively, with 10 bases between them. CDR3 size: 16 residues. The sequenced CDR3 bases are TGCGCCAGCAGCTTGGGGCTAGCGAGCTCCTACAATGAG. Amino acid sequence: CASSLGLASSYNE. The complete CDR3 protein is CASSLGLASSYNEQFF.

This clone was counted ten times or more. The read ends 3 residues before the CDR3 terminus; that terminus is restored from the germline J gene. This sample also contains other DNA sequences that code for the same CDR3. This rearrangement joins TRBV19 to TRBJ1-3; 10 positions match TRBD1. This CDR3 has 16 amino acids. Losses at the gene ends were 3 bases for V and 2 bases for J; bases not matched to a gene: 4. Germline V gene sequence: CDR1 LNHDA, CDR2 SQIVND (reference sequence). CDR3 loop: CASSMGQGRTGNTIYF. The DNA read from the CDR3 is TGTGCCAGTAGTATGGGACAGGGGAGAACTGGAAACACC.

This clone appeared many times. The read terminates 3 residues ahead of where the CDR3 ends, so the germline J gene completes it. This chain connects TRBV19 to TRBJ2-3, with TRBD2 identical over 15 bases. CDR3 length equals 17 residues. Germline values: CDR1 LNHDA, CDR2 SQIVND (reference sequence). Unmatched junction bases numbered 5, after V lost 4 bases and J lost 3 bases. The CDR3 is CASSRTSGGVRTDTQYF. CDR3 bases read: TGTGCCAGTAGTAGGACTAGCGGGGGGGTGAGAACAGATACG.

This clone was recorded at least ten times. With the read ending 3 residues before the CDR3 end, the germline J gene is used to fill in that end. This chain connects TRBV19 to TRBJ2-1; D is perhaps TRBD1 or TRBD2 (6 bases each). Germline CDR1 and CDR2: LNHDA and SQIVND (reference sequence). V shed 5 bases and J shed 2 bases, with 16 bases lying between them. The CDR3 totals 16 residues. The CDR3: CASSGRGGGPYNEQFF. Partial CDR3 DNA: TGTGCCAGTAGTGGAAGAGGGGGAGGACCCTACAATGAG.

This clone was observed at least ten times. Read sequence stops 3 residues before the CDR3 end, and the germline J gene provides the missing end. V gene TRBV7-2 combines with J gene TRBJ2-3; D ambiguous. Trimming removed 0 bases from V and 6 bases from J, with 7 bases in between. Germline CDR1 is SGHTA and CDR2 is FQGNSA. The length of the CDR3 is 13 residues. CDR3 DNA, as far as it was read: TGTGCCAGCAGCTTAGCCCCCTCCGATACG. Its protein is CASSLAPSDT. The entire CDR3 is CASSLAPSDTQYF.

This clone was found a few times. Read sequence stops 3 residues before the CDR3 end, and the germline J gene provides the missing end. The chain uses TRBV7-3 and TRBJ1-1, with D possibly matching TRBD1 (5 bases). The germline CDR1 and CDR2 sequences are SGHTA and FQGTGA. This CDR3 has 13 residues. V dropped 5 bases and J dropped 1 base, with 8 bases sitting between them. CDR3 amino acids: CASSRGRNTEAFF. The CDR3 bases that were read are TGTGCCAGCAGCCGGGGGAGGAACACTGAA.

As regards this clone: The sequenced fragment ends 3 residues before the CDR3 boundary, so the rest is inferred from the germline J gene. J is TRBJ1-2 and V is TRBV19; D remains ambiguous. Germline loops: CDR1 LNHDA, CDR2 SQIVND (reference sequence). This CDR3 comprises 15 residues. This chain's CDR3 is CASRTTSLPYNDYTF. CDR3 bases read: TGTGCCAGTAGGACGACTAGCCTGCCCTACAATGAC.

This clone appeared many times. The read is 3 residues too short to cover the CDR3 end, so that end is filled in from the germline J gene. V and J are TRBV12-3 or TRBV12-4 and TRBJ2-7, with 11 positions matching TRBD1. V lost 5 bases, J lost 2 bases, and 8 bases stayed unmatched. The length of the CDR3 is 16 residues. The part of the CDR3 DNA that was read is TGTGCCAGCAGTCCAACCGGACAGGGGGCCACCTACGAG. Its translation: CASSPTGQGATYE. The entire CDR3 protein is CASSPTGQGATYEQYF.

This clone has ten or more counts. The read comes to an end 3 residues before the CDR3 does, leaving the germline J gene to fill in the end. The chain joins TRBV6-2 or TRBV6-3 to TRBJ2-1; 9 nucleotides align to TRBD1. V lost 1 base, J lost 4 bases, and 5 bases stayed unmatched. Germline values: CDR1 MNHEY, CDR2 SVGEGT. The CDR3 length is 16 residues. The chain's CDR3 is CASSYWSQGAYNEQFF. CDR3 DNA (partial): TGTGCCAGCAGTTACTGGTCACAGGGGGCGTACAATGAG.

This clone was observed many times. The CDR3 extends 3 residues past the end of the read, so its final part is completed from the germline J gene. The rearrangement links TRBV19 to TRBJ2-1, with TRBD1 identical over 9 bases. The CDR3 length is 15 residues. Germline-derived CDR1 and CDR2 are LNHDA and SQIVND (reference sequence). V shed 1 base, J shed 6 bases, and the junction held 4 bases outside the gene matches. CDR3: CASSIGQGEGNEQFF. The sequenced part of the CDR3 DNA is TGTGCCAGTAGTATAGGACAGGGGGAAGGCAATGAG.

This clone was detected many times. The CDR3 sequence: CASSPPLAGLNEQFF. The part of the CDR3 DNA that was read is TGTGCCAGCTCACCCCCTTTAGCGGGACTCAATGAG. The chain carries TRBV18 and TRBJ2-1; TRBD2 matches at 8 bases. With the read ending 3 residues before the CDR3 end, the germline J gene is used to fill in that end. The CDR3 loop spans 15 amino acids. Trimming took 3 bases from V and 6 from J; bases not matched to a gene: 7. CDR1 is KGHSH and CDR2 is LQKENI in the germline V gene.

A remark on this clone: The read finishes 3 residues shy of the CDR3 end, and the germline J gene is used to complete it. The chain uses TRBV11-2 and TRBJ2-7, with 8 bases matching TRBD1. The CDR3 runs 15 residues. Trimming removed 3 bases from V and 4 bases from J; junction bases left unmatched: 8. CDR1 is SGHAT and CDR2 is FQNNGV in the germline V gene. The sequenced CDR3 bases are TGTGCCAGCAGCTTTCAGGGGGCACAGAATTACGAG. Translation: CASSFQGAQNYE. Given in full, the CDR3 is CASSFQGAQNYEQYF. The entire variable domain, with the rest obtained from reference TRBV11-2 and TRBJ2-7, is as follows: EAGVAQSPRYKIIEKRQSVAFWCNPISGHATLYWYQQILGQGPKLLIQFQNNGVVDDSQLPKDRFSAERLKGVDSTLKIQPAKLEDSAVYLCASSFQGAQNYEQYFGPGTRLTVT.

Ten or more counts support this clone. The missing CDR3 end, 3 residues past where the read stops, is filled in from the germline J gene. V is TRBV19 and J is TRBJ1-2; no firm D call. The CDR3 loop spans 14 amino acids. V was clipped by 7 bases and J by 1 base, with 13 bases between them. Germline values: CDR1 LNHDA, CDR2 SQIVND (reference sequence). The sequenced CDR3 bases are TGTGCCAGTACTGCAGAACTATTTAACTATGGC. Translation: CASTAELFNYG. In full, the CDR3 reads CASTAELFNYGYTF.

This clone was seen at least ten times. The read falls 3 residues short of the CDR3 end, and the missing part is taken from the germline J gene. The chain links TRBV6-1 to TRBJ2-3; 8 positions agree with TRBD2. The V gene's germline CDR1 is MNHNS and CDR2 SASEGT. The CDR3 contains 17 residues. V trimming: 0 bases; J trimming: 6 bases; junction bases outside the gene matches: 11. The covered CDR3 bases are TGTGCCAGCAGTGAAGCCACGGCTAGCGGGCTCAGTGATACG. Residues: CASSEATASGLSDT. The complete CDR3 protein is CASSEATASGLSDTQYF.

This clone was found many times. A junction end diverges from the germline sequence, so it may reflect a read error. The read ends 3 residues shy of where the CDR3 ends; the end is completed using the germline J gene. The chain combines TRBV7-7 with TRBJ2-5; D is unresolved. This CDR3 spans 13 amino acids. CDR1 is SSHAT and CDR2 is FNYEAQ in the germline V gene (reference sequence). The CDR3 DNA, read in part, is TGTGCTAGCAGCTTCAGGCGAGGAGAGACC. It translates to CASSFRRGET. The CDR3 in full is CASSFRRGETQYF.

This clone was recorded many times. The CDR3 is CASSIPGQGSYEQYF. The CDR3 DNA, read in part, is TGTGCCAGCAGCATTCCGGGACAGGGGAGCTACGAG. The chain uses TRBV11-2 and TRBJ2-7, with 10 bases matching TRBD1. The read gets to within 3 residues of the CDR3 end, and the germline J gene fills in the rest. CDR1 is SGHAT and CDR2 is FQNNGV in the germline V gene. V shed 5 bases and J 3 bases; nucleotides not matched to a gene: 7. The CDR3 loop spans 15 amino acids.

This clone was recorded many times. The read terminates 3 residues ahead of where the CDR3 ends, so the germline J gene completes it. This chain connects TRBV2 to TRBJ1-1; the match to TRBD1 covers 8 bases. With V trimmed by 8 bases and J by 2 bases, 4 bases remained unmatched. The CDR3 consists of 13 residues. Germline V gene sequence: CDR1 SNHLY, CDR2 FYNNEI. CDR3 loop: CASQTGVNTEAFF. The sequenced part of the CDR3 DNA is TGTGCCAGCCAGACAGGGGTCAACACTGAA.